In its sample, the clone carrying this T cell receptor beta chain ranks as medium-sized. Assay: immunoSEQ multiplex PCR; the TCRdb copy retains only in-frame clones and omits some. The sample includes approximately 15,000 clones, roughly a third of them seen just once. The data stem from a study of graft-versus-host responses after intestinal transplantation. The CDR3 covers 17 residues. The ends lost 0 bases at V and 4 bases at J; junction bases unmatched: 10. Germline V gives CDR1 SGHAT, CDR2 FQNNGV. The authors seeded 200,000 CFSE-labeled responder cells together with 200,000 irradiated stimulator cells tagged with violet dye. Study-wide results and limits: Across patients carrying graft-donor T cell macrochimerism, allografts held high graft-versus-host to host-versus-graft clonal ratios. Among recipient marrow samples, GvH clones were found; some appeared first in ileum or blood.

This chain uses TRBV11-2 with TRBJ1-1; TRBD1 matches at 8 bases. The sample consisted of alloreactive CD4+ T cells from a mixed lymphocyte reaction culture, taken before intestinal transplant. Subset given: CFSE-low proliferating T cells sorted from roughly 6-day pre-transplant mixed lymphocyte reaction (GvH or HvG direction). This clonotype was obtained from a human patient who received an intestinal transplant. The CDR3 DNA reads as TGTGCCAGCAGCTTAGACCCCAGGGGGCGCGTGGGCACTGAAGCTTTCTTT. This gives the protein CASSLDPRGRVGTEAFF.